These T cell receptor beta chains were read from a single sample in a study of T cell clusters in autoimmune cytopenias. Reanalyzing the multiplex PCR reads, TCRdb keeps one entry per CDR3 protein, without DNA. The sample holds a few thousand distinct CDR3 sequences. The data were also submitted as part of a second study, on T cell repertoires in aging, cancer and after chemotherapy.

The sequenced sample consisted of peripheral blood. Source of these receptors: a human donor in good health. Each CDR3 is given with its conserved first and last residue. Not every row has a clone size; where given, it reads once, few, many or a size class.

V	J	size	CDR3
TRBV19	TRBJ2-5	medium-sized	CASSMSTQETQYF
TRBV27	TRBJ1-2	medium-sized	CASSLYSGSHYGYTF
TRBV12-3/TRBV12-4	TRBJ2-2	medium-sized	CASRRTGTGELFF
TRBV15	TRBJ2-3	medium-sized	CATSRKAGKITDTQYF
TRBV6-4	TRBJ1-4	medium-sized	CASSRDRGEKLFF
TRBV5-5	TRBJ1-6	medium-sized	CASSLPNTGYNSPLHF
TRBV29-1	TRBJ2-1	-	CSVLAGGLGNEQFF
TRBV6-1	TRBJ2-3	-	CASSEAGDTQYF
TRBV5-4	TRBJ2-3	medium-sized	CASSLVTSGGGTDTQYF
TRBV7-3	TRBJ1-2	-	CASSQTGQGIGYTF
TRBV18	TRBJ1-1	-	CASSEQGVNTEAFF
TRBV6-5	TRBJ1-1	-	CASSFAIMNTEAFF
TRBV7-9	TRBJ2-1	-	CASSSLVGRRSYYDEQFF
TRBV6-4	TRBJ2-3	-	CASSGTSGGTDTQYF
TRBV10-3	TRBJ1-2	medium-sized	CAISESAGYNYGYTF
TRBV6-5	TRBJ2-1	medium-sized	CASSYSAGTLKQFF
TRBV20-1	TRBJ2-1	-	CSARRRLVNEQFF
TRBV29-1	TRBJ2-2	large	CSVRLAGAQGTGELFF
TRBV15	TRBJ2-3	medium-sized	CATSRESGGRTDTQYF
TRBV28	TRBJ2-2	-	CASSLANTGELFF
TRBV18	TRBJ1-6	medium-sized	CASSPFTTPDGSPLHF
TRBV20-1	TRBJ2-5	-	CSARDARGAETQYF
TRBV15	TRBJ2-3	medium-sized	CATSRGGGKGTDTQYF
TRBV5-1	TRBJ2-2	-	CASSWGGKAGELFF
TRBV19	TRBJ2-1	medium-sized	CASRPGGPYNEQFF
TRBV27	TRBJ2-3	-	CASSRGPSTDTQYF
TRBV11-2	TRBJ1-6	-	CASSLEGRGGSPLHF
TRBV15	TRBJ1-1	medium-sized	CATSRGELNTEAFF
TRBV19	TRBJ1-4	-	CASRFGRMNEKLFF
TRBV28	TRBJ1-1	-	CASSLGGSTEAFF
TRBV7-9	TRBJ2-2	-	CASSPRGGNTGELFF
TRBV13	TRBJ2-5	medium-sized	CASTTTTSPRKTQYF
TRBV28	TRBJ1-5	-	CASYQYSNQPQHF
TRBV28	TRBJ1-3	-	CASSPRGWKIPGNTIYF
TRBV29-1	TRBJ1-2	large	CSVDPTGWNGYTF
TRBV5-6	TRBJ2-5	-	CASSSGGGGGIGETQYF
TRBV5-1	TRBJ2-2	-	CASSWRDRNTGELFF